The sequence of this T cell receptor (beta chain) was determined in a study of shared clonotypes between healthy human individuals. The CDR3 totals 12 residues. The V gene lost 1 base and the J gene lost 5 bases, with 3 bases spanning the gap. Germline V gene sequence: CDR1 LGHNA, CDR2 YNFKEQ. Produced via immunoSEQ multiplex PCR; TCRdb's table is partial and in-frame only. The sample lists about 2.5 million clones; 85% to 95% were seen once. Study results and limitations: Non-shared clonotypes had lower generation probabilities than clonotypes shared by all four sorted-subset donors.

As to this clone: The antigen remains unidentified.

Sequenced input: naive CD4+ T cells from PBMCs. Subset defined: CD45RA+ positively selected. The genes are TRBV4-2 and TRBJ2-1; D unresolved. The sequence derives from a man between 18 and 29 years old in good health. Some clones in this sample may be carry-over from other donors' samples. This CDR3 is CASSQVHNEQFF. CDR3 DNA: TGTGCCAGCAGCCAAGTCCACAATGAGCAGTTCTTC.